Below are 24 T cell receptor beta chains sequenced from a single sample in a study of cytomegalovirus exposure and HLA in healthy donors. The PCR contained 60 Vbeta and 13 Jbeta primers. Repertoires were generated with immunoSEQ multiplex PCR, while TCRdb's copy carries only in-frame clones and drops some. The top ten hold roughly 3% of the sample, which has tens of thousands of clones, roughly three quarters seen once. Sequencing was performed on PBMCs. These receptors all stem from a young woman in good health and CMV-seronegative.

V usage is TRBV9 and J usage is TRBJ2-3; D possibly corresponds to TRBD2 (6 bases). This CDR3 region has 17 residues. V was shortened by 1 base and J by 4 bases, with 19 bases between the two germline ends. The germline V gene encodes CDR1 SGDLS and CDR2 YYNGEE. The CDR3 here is CASSVLGGGQSPDTQYF. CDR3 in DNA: TGTGCCAGCAGCGTACTCGGTGGAGGGCAGTCCCCAGATACGCAGTATTTT.

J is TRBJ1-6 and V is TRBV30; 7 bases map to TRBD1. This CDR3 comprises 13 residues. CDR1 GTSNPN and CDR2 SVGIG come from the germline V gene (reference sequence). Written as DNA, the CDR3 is TGTGCGGTGGGACAGCAGTATAATTCACCCCTCCACTTT. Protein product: CAVGQQYNSPLHF.

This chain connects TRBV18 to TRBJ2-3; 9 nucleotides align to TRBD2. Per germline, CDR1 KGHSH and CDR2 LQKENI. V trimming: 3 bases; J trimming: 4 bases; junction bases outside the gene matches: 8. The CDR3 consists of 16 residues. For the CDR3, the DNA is TGTGCCAGCTCACCTATCCCTAGCGGGAACCCAGATACGCAGTATTTT. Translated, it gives CASSPIPSGNPDTQYF.

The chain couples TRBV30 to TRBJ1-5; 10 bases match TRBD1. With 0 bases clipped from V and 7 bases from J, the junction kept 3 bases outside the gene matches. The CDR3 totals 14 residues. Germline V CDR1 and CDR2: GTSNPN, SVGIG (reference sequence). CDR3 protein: CAWSVGDRGQPQHF. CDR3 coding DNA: TGTGCCTGGAGTGTAGGGGACAGGGGCCAGCCCCAGCATTTT.

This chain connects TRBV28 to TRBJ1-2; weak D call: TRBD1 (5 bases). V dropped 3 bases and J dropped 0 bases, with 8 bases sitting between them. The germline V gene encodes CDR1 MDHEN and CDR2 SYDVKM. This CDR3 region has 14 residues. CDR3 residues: CASSFGQANYGYTF. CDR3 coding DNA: TGTGCCAGCAGTTTTGGACAAGCTAACTATGGCTACACCTTC.

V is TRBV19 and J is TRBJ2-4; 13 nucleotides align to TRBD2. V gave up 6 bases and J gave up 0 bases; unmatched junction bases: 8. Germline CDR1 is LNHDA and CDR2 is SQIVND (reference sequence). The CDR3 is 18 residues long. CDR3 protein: CASSLLAGGAGAKNIQYF. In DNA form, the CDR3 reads TGTGCCAGTAGCTTACTAGCGGGAGGGGCGGGAGCCAAAAACATTCAGTACTTC.

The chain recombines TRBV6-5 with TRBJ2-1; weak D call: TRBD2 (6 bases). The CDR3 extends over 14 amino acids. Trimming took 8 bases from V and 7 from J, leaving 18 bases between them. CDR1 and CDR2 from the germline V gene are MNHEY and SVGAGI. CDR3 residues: CASGAGYQGNEQFF. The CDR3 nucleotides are TGTGCCAGCGGTGCGGGGTATCAGGGAAATGAGCAGTTCTTC.

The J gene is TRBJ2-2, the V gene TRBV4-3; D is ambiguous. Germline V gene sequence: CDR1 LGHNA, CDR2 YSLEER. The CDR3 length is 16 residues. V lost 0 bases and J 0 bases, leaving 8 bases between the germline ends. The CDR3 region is CASSQEVNTNTGELFF. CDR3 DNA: TGCGCCAGCAGCCAAGAGGTCAACACGAACACCGGGGAGCTGTTTTTT.

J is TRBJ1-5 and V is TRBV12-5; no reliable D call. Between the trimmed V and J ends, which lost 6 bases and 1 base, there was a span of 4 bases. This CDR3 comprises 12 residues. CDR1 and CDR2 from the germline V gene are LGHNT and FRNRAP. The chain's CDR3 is CASGRSNQPQHF. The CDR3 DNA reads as TGTGCTAGTGGACGGAGCAATCAGCCCCAGCATTTT.

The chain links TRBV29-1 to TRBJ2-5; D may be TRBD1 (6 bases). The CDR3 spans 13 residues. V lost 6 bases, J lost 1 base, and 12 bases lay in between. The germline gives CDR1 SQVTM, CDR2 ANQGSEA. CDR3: CSVRRDIQETQYF. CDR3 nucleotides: TGCAGCGTCCGCCGGGACATCCAAGAGACCCAGTACTTC.

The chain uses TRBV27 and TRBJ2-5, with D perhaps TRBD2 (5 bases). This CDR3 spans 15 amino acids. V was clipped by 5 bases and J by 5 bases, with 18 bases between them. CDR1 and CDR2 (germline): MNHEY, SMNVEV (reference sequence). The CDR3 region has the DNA TGTGCCAGCAGTCCTCGTGGAGGTTACTATGAGACCCAGTACTTC. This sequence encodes CASSPRGGYYETQYF.

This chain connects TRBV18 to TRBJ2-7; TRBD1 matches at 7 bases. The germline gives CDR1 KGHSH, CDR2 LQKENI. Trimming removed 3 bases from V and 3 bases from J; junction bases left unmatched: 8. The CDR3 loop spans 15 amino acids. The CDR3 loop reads CASSPIPGQSYEQYV. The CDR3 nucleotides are TGTGCCAGCTCACCCATACCGGGACAGAGCTACGAGCAGTACGTC.

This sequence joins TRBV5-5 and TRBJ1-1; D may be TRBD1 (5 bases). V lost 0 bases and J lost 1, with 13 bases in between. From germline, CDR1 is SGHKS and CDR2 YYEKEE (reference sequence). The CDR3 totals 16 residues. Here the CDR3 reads CASSLGQGRANTEAFF. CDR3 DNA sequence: TGTGCCAGCAGCTTGGGGCAGGGCAGGGCGAACACTGAAGCTTTCTTT. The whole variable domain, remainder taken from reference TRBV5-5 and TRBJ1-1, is DAGVTQSPTHLIKTRGQQVTLRCSPISGHKSVSWYQQVLGQGPQFIFQYYEKEERGRGNFPDRFSARQFPNYSSELNVNALLLGDSALYLCASSLGQGRANTEAFFGQGTRLTVV.

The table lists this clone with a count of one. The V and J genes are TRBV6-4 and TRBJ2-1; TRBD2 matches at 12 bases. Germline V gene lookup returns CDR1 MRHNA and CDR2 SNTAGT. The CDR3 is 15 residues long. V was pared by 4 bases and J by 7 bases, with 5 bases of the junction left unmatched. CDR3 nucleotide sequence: TGTGCCAGCAGTGCGGCTAGCGGGAGGGCAAATGAGCAGTTCTTC. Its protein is CASSAASGRANEQFF.

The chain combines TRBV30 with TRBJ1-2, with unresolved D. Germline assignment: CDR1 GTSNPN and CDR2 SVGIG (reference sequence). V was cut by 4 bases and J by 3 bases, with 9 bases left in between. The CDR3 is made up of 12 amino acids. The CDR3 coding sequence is TGTGCCTGGACGGAACAGCACTATGGCTACACCTTC. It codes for CAWTEQHYGYTF.

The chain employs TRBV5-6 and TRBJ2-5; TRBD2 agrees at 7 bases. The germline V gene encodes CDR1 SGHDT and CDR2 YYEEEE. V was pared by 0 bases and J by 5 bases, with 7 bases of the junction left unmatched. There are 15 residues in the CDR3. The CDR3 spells CASSLVGREGETQYF. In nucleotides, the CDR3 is TGTGCCAGCAGCTTGGTGGGCAGGGAGGGGGAGACCCAGTACTTC.

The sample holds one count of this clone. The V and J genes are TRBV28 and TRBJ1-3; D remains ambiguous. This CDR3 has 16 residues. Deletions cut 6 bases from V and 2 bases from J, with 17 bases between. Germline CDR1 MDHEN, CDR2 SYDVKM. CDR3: CASSSLAQRTGNTIYF. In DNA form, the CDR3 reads TGTGCCAGCAGCTCCCTTGCCCAGCGGACTGGAAACACCATATATTTT. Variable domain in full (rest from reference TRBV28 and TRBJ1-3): DVKVTQSSRYLVKRTGEKVFLECVQDMDHENMFWYRQDPGLGLRLIYFSYDVKMKEKGDIPEGYSVSREKKERFSLILESASTNQTSMYLCASSSLAQRTGNTIYFGEGSWLTVV.

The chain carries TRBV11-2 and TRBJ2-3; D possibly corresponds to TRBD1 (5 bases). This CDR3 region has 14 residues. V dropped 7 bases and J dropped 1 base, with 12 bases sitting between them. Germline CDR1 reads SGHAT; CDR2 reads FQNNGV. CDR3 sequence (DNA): TGTGCCAGCACCACCGTACAGGGCACAGATACGCAGTATTTT. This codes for CASTTVQGTDTQYF.

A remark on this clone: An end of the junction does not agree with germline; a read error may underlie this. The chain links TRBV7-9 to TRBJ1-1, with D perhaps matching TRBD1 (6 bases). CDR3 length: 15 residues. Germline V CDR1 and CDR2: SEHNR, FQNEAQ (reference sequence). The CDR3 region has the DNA TGTTCCAGCAGCACAGGGACATCGATGAACACTGAAGCTTTCTTT. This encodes CSSSTGTSMNTEAFF.

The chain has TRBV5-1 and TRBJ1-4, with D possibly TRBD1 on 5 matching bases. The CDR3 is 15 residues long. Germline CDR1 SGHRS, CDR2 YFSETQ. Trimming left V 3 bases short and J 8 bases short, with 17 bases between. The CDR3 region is CASSSTPTDGEKLFF. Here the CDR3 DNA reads TGCGCCAGCAGCTCCACACCGACAGACGGGGAAAAACTGTTTTTT.

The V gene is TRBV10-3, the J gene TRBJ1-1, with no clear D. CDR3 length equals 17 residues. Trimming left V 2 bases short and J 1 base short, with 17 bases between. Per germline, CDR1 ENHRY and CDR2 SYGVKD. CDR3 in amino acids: CAISESRFPQANTEAFF. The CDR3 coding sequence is TGTGCCATCAGTGAGAGCCGGTTCCCCCAGGCGAACACTGAAGCTTTCTTT.

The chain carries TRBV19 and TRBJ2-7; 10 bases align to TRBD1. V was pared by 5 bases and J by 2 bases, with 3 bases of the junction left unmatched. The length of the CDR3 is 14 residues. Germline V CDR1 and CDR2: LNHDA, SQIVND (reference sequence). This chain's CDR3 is CASSGGQGTYEQYF. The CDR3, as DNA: TGTGCCAGTAGTGGGGGACAGGGGACCTACGAGCAGTACTTC.

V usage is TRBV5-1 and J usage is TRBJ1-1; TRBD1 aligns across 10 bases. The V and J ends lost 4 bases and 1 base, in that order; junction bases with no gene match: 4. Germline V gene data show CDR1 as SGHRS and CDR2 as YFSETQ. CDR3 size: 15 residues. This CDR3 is CASSLWTGGNTEAFF. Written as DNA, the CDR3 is TGCGCCAGCAGCCTCTGGACAGGGGGGAACACTGAAGCTTTCTTT. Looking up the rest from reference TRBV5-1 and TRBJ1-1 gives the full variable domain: KAGVTQTPRYLIKTRGQQVTLSCSPISGHRSVSWYQQTPGQGLQFLFEYFSETQRNKGNFPGRFSGRQFSNSRSEMNVSTLELGDSALYLCASSLWTGGNTEAFFGQGTRLTVV.

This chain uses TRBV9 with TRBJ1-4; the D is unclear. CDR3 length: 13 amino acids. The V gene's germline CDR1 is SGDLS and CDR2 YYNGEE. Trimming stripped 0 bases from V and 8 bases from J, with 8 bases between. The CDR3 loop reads CASSVGPGEKLFF. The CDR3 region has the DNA TGTGCCAGCAGCGTAGGGCCAGGCGAAAAACTGTTTTTT.